What follows is one TCR beta chain and its context. This clone was seen repeatedly, ten times or more. Its antigen remains undetermined. No much larger clonotype is one base removed from it; base qualities were not supplied. Germline trimming amounts to 4 bases on V and 5 bases on J, with 9 as the count of junction bases outside the gene matches. CDR1 and CDR2 are read off the germline V gene as SGHRS and YFSETQ. From the cysteine up to the phenylalanine, the CDR3 has a length of 16 residues. The read is trimmed to its CDR3 DNA, 48 bases read in frame from base 1. TCRbeta CDR3 regions were amplified from genomic DNA by means of the immunoSEQ Assay, a bias-controlled multiplex PCR. The paper's data handling went like this. Within the assay, amplification of reference gene primers was used to estimate how many nucleated cells each sample contained. Sequence reads were collapsed and filtered to measure the absolute abundance of every unique TCRbeta CDR3 rearrangement. For each sample, productive Simpson clonality was calculated as the square root of Simpson's diversity index over productive rearrangements. Drawn from immuneACCESS, this table holds only the in-frame rearrangements with V and J called that TCRdb kept. Clones are partly lost; checked studies trace under half to an unresolved V gene and leave the rest unexplained. The DNA was the basis for D and trimming; V, J and clone size are from that table. This sample gives approximately 250,000 clones in total; over 75% of them show up just once. Clones ranked in the top ten supply 8.6% of the sample.

This entry comes from a study of blood T cell repertoires in COVID-19 (dated by TCRdb to the early 2020s). Background on the whole study: The collaborator samples originated in the United States, Italy and Spain and spanned the acute and convalescent phases of COVID-19. The prospective study material was composed of cDNA or gDNA derived from T cells, B-cell-depleted T cells, or PBMCs. Deeply sampled blood TCRbeta repertoires from subjects exposed to, actively infected with, or recovered from COVID-19 were included in the dataset. A freely available public database, intended as a resource for researchers studying the immune response to SARS-CoV-2, is where the repertoires were released. Samples were obtained from the ongoing ImmuneRACE study (first 160 participants) and from 1,254 subjects provided by 6 global collaborators. The sample metadata nearly always contained a de-identified subject ID, COVID-19 status, age in years and sex. Where available, HLA class I and class II types were taken from metadata supplied by the sample provider and were not determined by assay-based typing.

Results and caveats for the whole study, not just this receptor: Clinical and demographic metadata were provided uncurated, with the amount varying by source and participant.

The collaborating institutions used their own protocols to collect whole blood in K2EDTA tubes. Collaborator samples were shipped for TCRbeta analysis as frozen whole blood, isolated PBMCs, or DNA extracted from either sample type. The chain joins TRBV5-1 to TRBJ2-3; a stretch of 11 junction bases matches TRBD2. This TCR derives from a human donor in a cohort sampled during active COVID-19. Input material: peripheral blood. The CDR3 region reads CASSPGTSGLIDTQYF. The sequence in DNA is TGCGCCAGCAGCCCCGGGACTAGCGGCCTAATAGATACGCAGTATTTT.